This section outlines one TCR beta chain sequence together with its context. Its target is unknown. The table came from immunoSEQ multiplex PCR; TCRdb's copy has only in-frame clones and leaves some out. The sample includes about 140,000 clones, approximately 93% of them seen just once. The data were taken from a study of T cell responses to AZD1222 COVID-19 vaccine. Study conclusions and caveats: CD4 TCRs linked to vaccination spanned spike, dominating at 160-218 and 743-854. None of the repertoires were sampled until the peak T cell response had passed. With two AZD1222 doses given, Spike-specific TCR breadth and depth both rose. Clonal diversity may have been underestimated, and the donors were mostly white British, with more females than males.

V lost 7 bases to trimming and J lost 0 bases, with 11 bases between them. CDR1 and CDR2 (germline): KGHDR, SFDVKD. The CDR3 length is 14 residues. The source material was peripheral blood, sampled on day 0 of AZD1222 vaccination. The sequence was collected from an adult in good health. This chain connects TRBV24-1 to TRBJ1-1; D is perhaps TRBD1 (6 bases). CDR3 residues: CATRQTGMNTEAFF. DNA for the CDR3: TGTGCCACCAGGCAAACAGGGATGAACACTGAAGCTTTCTTT.